The T cell receptor beta chain described here comes from a study of blood T cell repertoires in COVID-19 (dated by TCRdb to 2020 to 2021). Regarding the study in general: Samples covering the acute and convalescent phases of COVID-19 were provided by collaborators in the United States, Italy and Spain. Nearly every sample came with metadata listing a de-identified subject ID, COVID-19 status, age in years and sex. The repertoires were made available in a free public database intended to serve as a resource for research on the immune response to SARS-CoV-2. Deeply sampled blood TCRbeta repertoires from subjects exposed to, actively infected with, or recovered from COVID-19 were included in the dataset. The material from the prospective study consisted of cDNA or gDNA derived from T cells, B-cell-depleted T cells, or PBMCs. HLA class I and class II types, where available, came from metadata supplied by the sample provider rather than from assay-based typing. Samples were obtained from the ongoing ImmuneRACE study (first 160 participants) and from over 1,000 subjects provided by 6 global collaborators. What the study reported, not specific to this receptor: Clinical and demographic metadata were provided uncurated, with the amount varying by source and participant.

TCRbeta CDR3 regions were amplified from genomic DNA using the immunoSEQ Assay, a bias-controlled multiplex PCR. The study's own analysis went as follows. The number of nucleated cells in each sample was estimated from the amplification of reference gene primers within the assay. To quantify the absolute abundance of each unique TCRbeta CDR3 rearrangement, sequence reads were collapsed and filtered. For each sample, productive Simpson clonality was calculated by taking the square root of Simpson's diversity index across productive rearrangements. The table was pulled from immuneACCESS by TCRdb, which kept in-frame rearrangements only. Such tables lose some clones; where checked, under half of the loss comes from unresolved V genes, and the rest has no known cause. For V, J and clone size, that table is used; D and trimming come from the DNA. In this sample the table shows some 130,000 clones, roughly 90% of which occur a single time. The biggest ten clones account for approximately 3.5% of the sample.

Each collaborating institution followed its own protocols to collect whole blood in K2EDTA tubes. For TCRbeta analysis, collaborator samples were shipped as frozen whole blood, as isolated PBMCs, or as DNA extracted from either sample type. The CDR3 contains 13 residues, cysteine and phenylalanine counted. Of the read, only the CDR3 DNA is kept; its 39 bases are in frame from base 1. In regard to this clone: This clone's antigen is unknown. No base-level quality is on record; no much larger clone is a single base apart.

The receptor was isolated from a man aged 45-60 years with active COVID-19. Here the chain combines TRBV12-1 and TRBJ1-3; the listed D gene, TRBD1, was not tested against the DNA. TRBV12-1 is classified as a pseudogene. The sample consisted of peripheral blood. Here the CDR3 is given as CASIPRGGNTIYF. The DNA sequence reads TGTGCCAGCATCCCTAGGGGGGGAAACACCATATATTTT.